This T cell receptor beta chain is drawn from a study of T cell clonality in common variable immunodeficiency. General study points: Compared with controls, CVID subjects had fewer shared TCRbeta clones.

Profiling relied on immunoSEQ multiplex PCR, and the TCRdb table lists in-frame clones only, not all of them. Observed are tens of thousands of clones, no singletons, with the top ten taking approximately 1.5%. Per the germline V gene, CDR1 is ENHRY and CDR2 is SYGVKD. The CDR3 sequence is 15 residues long. V gave up 0 bases and J gave up 6 bases, with 12 bases separating them. In this sample, this clone turned up many times. The antigen is undetermined. Read data end 3 residues before the CDR3 end; the end is taken from the germline J gene. The TCR comes from a person aged 18 to 75 in good health. Sequencing used peripheral blood mononuclear cells. The rearrangement links TRBV10-3 to TRBJ2-1; the D is unclear. The part of the CDR3 DNA that was read is TGTGCCATCAGTGAGTCGAGACTCCGTCCCAATGAG. Translated: CAISESRLRPNE. The whole CDR3 is CAISESRLRPNEQFF.